This is a list of T cell receptor beta chains from one sample in a study of radiotherapy plus CTLA-4 blockade in lung cancer. Assay used: immunoSEQ multiplex PCR; TCRdb lists only in-frame clones, some missing. In the table there are tens of thousands of clones, 79% of which are singletons. The input for sequencing was peripheral blood, taken from a patient treated with radiotherapy plus ipilimumab. These receptors originate from a human donor with non-small cell lung cancer who had a complete response to radiotherapy plus ipilimumab. The CDR3 runs from the conserved cysteine through the conserved F or W. D genes are given only for firm matches. Clone size is given for some rows only: seen once, a few or many times, or a class if the clone is expanded.

CASSEGTGGVTYNEQFF | TGTGCCAGCAGCGAGGGGACGGGGGGAGTCACCTACAATGAGCAGTTCTTC | TRBD2 | TRBJ2-1 | - | TRBV9
CATRSRNSNQPQHF | TGTGCCACACGAAGCCGTAATAGCAATCAGCCCCAGCATTTT | - | TRBJ1-5 | - | TRBV6-5
CASSQASANTEAFF | TGCGCCAGCAGCCAAGCATCAGCTAACACTGAAGCTTTCTTT | - | TRBJ1-1 | once | TRBV4-1
CASSSRALNSPLHF | TGTGCCAGCAGTTCCCGGGCTTTAAATTCACCCCTCCACTTT | - | TRBJ1-6 | - | TRBV6-1
CAWSAFLSETQYF | TGTGCCTGGAGTGCGTTTCTATCCGAGACCCAGTACTTC | - | TRBJ2-5 | - | TRBV30
CASSFEQGNEQFF | TGTGCCAGCAGCTTTGAACAGGGCAATGAGCAGTTCTTC | - | TRBJ2-1 | - | TRBV7-6
CASSPRWGVYQPQHF | TGTGCCAGCAGTCCTCGGTGGGGGGTGTATCAGCCCCAGCATTTT | - | TRBJ1-5 | - | TRBV27
CASSPDGTEKETQYF | TGTGCCAGCAGCCCGGACGGGACAGAAAAAGAGACCCAGTACTTC | TRBD1 | TRBJ2-5 | - | TRBV5-5
CASSPPSPGQAQEAQYF | TGTGCCAGCTCACCACCTTCCCCAGGACAGGCGCAAGAGGCCCAGTACTTC | TRBD1 | TRBJ2-5 | - | TRBV18
CASGLVVSGRGTGELFF | TGTGCTAGTGGTTTGGTAGTCTCAGGGAGAGGCACCGGGGAGCTGTTTTTT | - | TRBJ2-2 | - | TRBV12-5
CASSRSETNQETQYF | TGTGCCAGCAGCCGGTCGGAGACTAACCAAGAGACCCAGTACTTC | - | TRBJ2-5 | - | TRBV4-2
CASSLVGETQYF | TGTGCCAGCAGCTTAGTTGGGGAGACCCAGTACTTC | - | TRBJ2-5 | - | TRBV7-2
CASNFGRISSGNTIYF | TGTGCCAGTAACTTCGGGCGGATCTCCTCTGGAAACACCATATATTTT | - | TRBJ1-3 | - | TRBV19
CASRLWAMGGQAYEAFF | TGTGCCAGCAGATTATGGGCGATGGGGGGACAGGCGTATGAAGCTTTCTTT | TRBD1 | TRBJ1-1 | - | TRBV27
CASSLKLPNEKLFF | TGTGCCAGCAGTTTAAAATTACCGAATGAAAAACTGTTTTTT | - | TRBJ1-4 | few | TRBV28
CAWNGNEKLFF | TGTGCCTGGAACGGGAATGAAAAACTGTTTTTT | - | TRBJ1-4 | once | TRBV30
CASSPTQRSGNTIYF | TGCGCCAGCAGCCCAACCCAGCGCTCTGGAAACACCATATATTTT | - | TRBJ1-3 | - | TRBV5-1
CASSSDRGQRNEKLFF | TGCGCCAGCAGCTCAGACAGGGGGCAGAGGAATGAAAAACTGTTTTTT | TRBD1 | TRBJ1-4 | - | TRBV5-1
CASSFVSNEQYF | TGTGCCAGCAGTTTTGTTTCGAACGAGCAGTACTTC | - | TRBJ2-7 | - | TRBV6-1
CASSNQRIGINEQFF | TGTGCCAGCAGCAATCAAAGGATAGGGATTAATGAGCAGTTCTTC | - | TRBJ2-1 | - | TRBV11-3
CASSQESGLGTRYSGANVLTF | TGCGCCAGCAGCCAAGAAAGTGGTCTTGGGACCAGATACTCTGGGGCCAACGTCCTGACTTTC | - | TRBJ2-6 | - | TRBV4-3
CAISDSGASNEQFF | TGTGCCATCAGTGATAGCGGGGCTTCCAATGAGCAGTTCTTC | TRBD2 | TRBJ2-1 | - | TRBV10-3
CASSLMGASNQPQHF | TGTGCCAGCAGCTTAATGGGAGCTAGCAATCAGCCCCAGCATTTT | - | TRBJ1-5 | - | TRBV7-2
CASRWDRGTEAFF | TGTGCCAGCAGATGGGACAGGGGAACTGAAGCTTTCTTT | TRBD1 | TRBJ1-1 | - | TRBV6-6
CASKDLTSHLTQYF | TGCGCCAGCAAGGACCTAACGTCCCACTTAACGCAGTATTTT | - | TRBJ2-3 | - | TRBV10-2
CASTARGSLGAGELFF | TGTGCCAGCACCGCAAGGGGCTCCTTAGGGGCCGGGGAGCTGTTTTTT | - | TRBJ2-2 | few | TRBV5-4
CASSLVGAPQGNEQFF | TGCGCCAGCAGCTTGGTTGGGGCCCCCCAGGGTAATGAGCAGTTCTTC | - | TRBJ2-1 | - | TRBV5-1
CASTPMGLGTGELFF | TGTGCCAGCACCCCTATGGGGTTGGGCACCGGGGAGCTGTTTTTT | - | TRBJ2-2 | - | TRBV5-6
CASSNRVGNSPLHF | TGTGCCAGCAGTAACAGGGTCGGGAATTCACCCCTCCACTTT | - | TRBJ1-6 | - | TRBV6-5
CASSPQTGFGNQPQHF | TGTGCCAGCAGCCCCCAGACAGGGTTTGGCAATCAGCCCCAGCATTTT | TRBD1 | TRBJ1-5 | - | TRBV7-2
CASSNSGRAWNEQFF | TGTGCCAGTAGTAATAGCGGGAGGGCCTGGAATGAGCAGTTCTTC | TRBD2 | TRBJ2-1 | - | TRBV19
CASSIGGEMRGYTF | TGTGCCAGTAGTATAGGCGGGGAGATGAGAGGCTACACCTTC | - | TRBJ1-2 | - | TRBV19
CASSTSGGPYEQYF | TGTGCCAGCAGCACTAGCGGGGGACCCTACGAGCAGTACTTC | TRBD2 | TRBJ2-7 | - | TRBV7-2
CAISDPEWGIPYEQYF | TGTGCCATCAGTGACCCAGAGTGGGGGATTCCCTACGAGCAGTACTTC | - | TRBJ2-7 | once | TRBV10-3
CASRPPGVSNYGYTF | TGTGCCAGCAGACCCCCGGGTGTGAGCAACTATGGCTACACCTTC | - | TRBJ1-2 | - | TRBV6-5
CASSLQAAYYGYTF | TGTGCCAGCAGCTTGCAGGCCGCCTACTATGGCTACACCTTC | - | TRBJ1-2 | - | TRBV5-8
CASSLRARGTDTQYF | TGTGCCAGCAGCTTAAGGGCCAGGGGCACAGATACGCAGTATTTT | - | TRBJ2-3 | - | TRBV11-2
CASRTGRQYEQYF | TGTGCCAGCAGGACAGGTAGACAGTACGAGCAGTACTTC | - | TRBJ2-7 | - | TRBV6-5
CAIRPGPNYGYTF | TGTGCCATCCGGCCAGGTCCTAACTATGGCTACACCTTC | - | TRBJ1-2 | - | TRBV10-3
CATSRDKGVQGPLGTEAFF | TGTGCCACCAGCAGAGATAAGGGGGTACAGGGTCCCCTAGGCACTGAAGCTTTCTTT | - | TRBJ1-1 | - | TRBV15
CASSLGGGGSNTEAFF | TGCGCCAGCAGCTTGGGGGGTGGTGGATCTAACACTGAAGCTTTCTTT | - | TRBJ1-1 | once | TRBV5-1
CASTVGAEAFF | TGTGCCAGTACCGTCGGCGCCGAAGCTTTCTTT | - | TRBJ1-1 | - | TRBV19
CSVDRNNEQFF | TGCAGCGTTGACAGGAACAATGAGCAGTTCTTC | - | TRBJ2-1 | - | TRBV29-1
CASSEALPQRTSPYEQYF | TGTGCCAGCAGTGAAGCGCTTCCACAGAGGACGAGCCCCTACGAGCAGTACTTC | - | TRBJ2-7 | - | TRBV6-1
CASKVTGPSNYGYTF | TGTGCCAGCAAGGTGACGGGACCTTCTAACTATGGCTACACCTTC | - | TRBJ1-2 | few | TRBV5-5
CGAAGGRGEAFF | TGCGGCGCAGCAGGTGGCCGAGGGGAAGCTTTCTTT | - | TRBJ1-1 | - | TRBV19
CASSLGRTVSYTF | TGTGCCAGCAGCTTAGGGCGGACGGTGAGCTACACCTTC | - | TRBJ1-2 | few | TRBV7-9
CASHTGGNQPQHF | TGTGCCAGCCATACAGGGGGCAATCAGCCCCAGCATTTT | TRBD1 | TRBJ1-5 | - | TRBV6-1
CASSPRTVYEQYF | TGTGCCAGCAGCCCAAGGACAGTCTACGAGCAGTACTTC | - | TRBJ2-7 | - | TRBV14
CASSSPGLADTQYF | TGTGCCAGCAGTTCGCCGGGACTAGCGGATACGCAGTATTTT | TRBD2 | TRBJ2-3 | - | TRBV6-1
CASSLDSTNEQFF | TGTGCCAGCAGTCTGGACAGCACGAATGAGCAGTTCTTC | - | TRBJ2-1 | medium-sized | TRBV6-5
CASSPPWGDTQYF | TGTGCCAGCAGCCCCCCCTGGGGAGATACGCAGTATTTT | - | TRBJ2-3 | - | TRBV7-7
CASGDRGGSPLHF | TGTGCTAGTGGTGACAGGGGTGGATCACCCCTCCACTTT | TRBD1 | TRBJ1-6 | - | TRBV12-5
CASTGASGANVLTF | TGTGCCAGCACAGGGGCTTCTGGGGCCAACGTCCTGACTTTC | - | TRBJ2-6 | - | TRBV28
CASSLMNTEAFF | TGTGCCAGCAGTTTGATGAACACTGAAGCTTTCTTT | - | TRBJ1-1 | - | TRBV28